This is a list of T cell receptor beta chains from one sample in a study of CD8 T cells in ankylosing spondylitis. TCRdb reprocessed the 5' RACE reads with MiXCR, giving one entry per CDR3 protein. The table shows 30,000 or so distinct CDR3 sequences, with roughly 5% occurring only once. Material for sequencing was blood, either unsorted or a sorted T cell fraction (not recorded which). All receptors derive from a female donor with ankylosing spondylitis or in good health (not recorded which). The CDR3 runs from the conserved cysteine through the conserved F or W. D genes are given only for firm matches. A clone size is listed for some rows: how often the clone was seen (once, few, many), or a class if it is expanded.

TGTGCCAGCAGCGTGACCGGACAGGGGACCGAGCAGTACTTC	CASSVTGQGTEQYF	TRBV9	TRBJ2-7	many	TRBD1
TGTGCCAGCAGCGGGGCCGGTAGCAATGAGCAGTTCTTC	CASSGAGSNEQFF	TRBV9	TRBJ2-1	NA	NA
TGTGCCAGCAGCCCTGAGGGGCAGGGTGGAAACACCATATATTTT	CASSPEGQGGNTIYF	TRBV9	TRBJ1-3	medium-sized	NA
TGTGCCAGCAGCCCAGAGGTGAAGACTGAAGCTTTCTTT	CASSPEVKTEAFF	TRBV9	TRBJ1-1	many	NA
TGTGCCAGCAGCGTAGCCGGGACAGGAAACACAGATACGCAGTATTTT	CASSVAGTGNTDTQYF	TRBV9	TRBJ2-3	many	TRBD1
TGTGCCAGCAGCGTAGAAGGACAGGGCTACTATGGCTACACCTTC	CASSVEGQGYYGYTF	TRBV9	TRBJ1-2	NA	TRBD1
TGTGCCAGCAGCTCGAGCCTAGCGGGAGGAGTCGAAGAGACCCAGTACTTC	CASSSSLAGGVEETQYF	TRBV9	TRBJ2-5	many	TRBD2
TGTGCCAGCAGCGTAATTGACAGCTTTTCCACAGATACGCAGTATTTT	CASSVIDSFSTDTQYF	TRBV9	TRBJ2-3	many	NA
TGTGCCAGCAGCGTAGGGACAGGGGGCGGCGAGCAGTACTTC	CASSVGTGGGEQYF	TRBV9	TRBJ2-7	many	TRBD1
TGTGCCAGCAGCGTAGTTGGTAGCGGGGGGGCGAGGGATGAGCAGTTCTTC	CASSVVGSGGARDEQFF	TRBV9	TRBJ2-1	many	TRBD2
TGTGCCAGCAGCGTAGATCCAGGGAACACCGGGGAGCTGTTTTTT	CASSVDPGNTGELFF	TRBV9	TRBJ2-2	many	NA
TGTGCCAGCAGCGTAGGGCCGGGACAGGGAATGGACGGAAACACCATATATTTT	CASSVGPGQGMDGNTIYF	TRBV9	TRBJ1-3	NA	TRBD1
TGTGCCAGCAGCCCCGGACTAGCGGGACGCAATGAGCAGTTCTTC	CASSPGLAGRNEQFF	TRBV9	TRBJ2-1	medium-sized	TRBD2
TGTGCCAGCAGCTCCGACAGGGGGGCCTACAATGAGCAGTTCTTC	CASSSDRGAYNEQFF	TRBV9	TRBJ2-1	few	TRBD1
TGTGCCAGCACCCAAGGACCGGCAGGCACCGGGGAGCTGTTTTTT	CASTQGPAGTGELFF	TRBV9	TRBJ2-2	many	NA
TGTGCCAGCAGCGTAGAGCCCCATAGCAATCAGCCCCAGCATTTT	CASSVEPHSNQPQHF	TRBV9	TRBJ1-5	many	NA
TGTGCCAGCAGCGTAGATCACAGGAATCAGCCCCAGCATTTT	CASSVDHRNQPQHF	TRBV9	TRBJ1-5	medium-sized	NA
TGTGCCAGCAGCCCTCACCCGGGACAGAGCTCTGGAAACACCATATATTTT	CASSPHPGQSSGNTIYF	TRBV9	TRBJ1-3	many	TRBD1
TGTGCCAGCAGCGTAGGCACTAGCGGAGTACAAGAGACCCAGTACTTC	CASSVGTSGVQETQYF	TRBV9	TRBJ2-5	many	TRBD2
TGTGCCAGCAGCGTAGGAGTTAATCGTGATGAGCAGTTCTTC	CASSVGVNRDEQFF	TRBV9	TRBJ2-1	medium-sized	NA
TGTGCCAGCAGCCCGCATCCTGACAGGGGCTATGGCTACACCTTC	CASSPHPDRGYGYTF	TRBV9	TRBJ1-2	many	TRBD1
TGTGCCAGCAGCGCGGTGGATACGCAGTATTTT	CASSAVDTQYF	TRBV9	TRBJ2-3	many	NA
TGTGCCAGCAGCGTAGGAATAGAAAAAAACTCCTACAATGAGCAGTTCTTC	CASSVGIEKNSYNEQFF	TRBV9	TRBJ2-1	many	NA
TGTGCCAGCAGCGTAGCTATCAGGGAAAACGAAAAACTGTTTTTT	CASSVAIRENEKLFF	TRBV9	TRBJ1-4	many	NA
TGTGCCAGCAGCGTAGTTGGGGGGCTCGGCACAGATACGCAGTATTTT	CASSVVGGLGTDTQYF	TRBV9	TRBJ2-3	few	NA
TGTGCCAGCAGCGCCGGTGATCTAGCGGGGGGGTCCGGGGAGACCCAGTACTTC	CASSAGDLAGGSGETQYF	TRBV9	TRBJ2-5	many	TRBD2
TGTGCCAGCAGCTCTTCCTCGGCCACTGAAGCTTTCTTT	CASSSSSATEAFF	TRBV9	TRBJ1-1	medium-sized	NA
TGTGCCAGCAGCGCGGGGAGCGGGGTAGATGGAAACACCATATATTTT	CASSAGSGVDGNTIYF	TRBV9	TRBJ1-3	many	NA
TGTGCCAGCAGCGGAGAGGGACAGGGAGCTGGCTATGGCTACACCTTC	CASSGEGQGAGYGYTF	TRBV9	TRBJ1-2	NA	TRBD1
TGTGCCAGCAGCGCGACCGGGGGGACTAGCGGTAAAAACATTCAGTACTTC	CASSATGGTSGKNIQYF	TRBV9	TRBJ2-4	many	TRBD2
TGTGCCAGCAGCGTAGATTCCAGAAGCGCCTACACCTTC	CASSVDSRSAYTF	TRBV9	TRBJ1-2	many	NA
TGTGCCAGCAGCGTAGTTGGATCGGGCGGGAACAATGAGCAGTTCTTC	CASSVVGSGGNNEQFF	TRBV9	TRBJ2-1	NA	NA
TGTGCCAGCAGCGTAGGCGTCAGCTATACCGGGGAGCTGTTTTTT	CASSVGVSYTGELFF	TRBV9	TRBJ2-2	many	NA